The rows below give T cell receptor beta chains drawn from one sample of a study of vaccination and CD4 T cells after COVID-19. Which antigens these TCRs recognize remains unknown. Using its own MiXCR run on the PCR reads, TCRdb lists one record per CDR3 protein. The sample consists of approximately 3,000 distinct CDR3 sequences, roughly 31% of them appearing once. Input material: CD4+ T cells from blood, cultured in vitro. The receptor set was obtained from a human donor who had recovered from COVID-19. CDR3s include the opening cysteine and the closing phenylalanine or tryptophan. Each record gives: J gene, clone size, D gene, CDR3 length, V gene, CDR3 protein, CDR3 DNA. D genes are given only for firm matches. Not all rows give a size; the values are once, few, many and, for expanded clones, a class.

J gene: TRBJ2-7
clone size: -
D gene: -
CDR3 length: 13
V gene: TRBV7-6
CDR3 protein: CASSALQGYEQYF
CDR3 DNA: TGTGCCAGCAGCGCGTTACAGGGCTACGAGCAGTACTTC

J gene: TRBJ1-2
clone size: few
D gene: -
CDR3 length: 14
V gene: TRBV30
CDR3 protein: CAWSGGTNRDGYTF
CDR3 DNA: TGTGCCTGGAGTGGAGGGACTAATCGGGATGGCTACACCTTC

J gene: TRBJ2-5
clone size: -
D gene: TRBD2
CDR3 length: 13
V gene: TRBV18
CDR3 protein: CASSLGGKETQYF
CDR3 DNA: TGTGCCAGCTCCCTCGGGGGGAAAGAGACCCAGTACTTC

J gene: TRBJ1-2
clone size: -
D gene: -
CDR3 length: 16
V gene: TRBV7-9
CDR3 protein: CASSPEGARENYGYTF
CDR3 DNA: TGTGCCAGCAGCCCAGAAGGGGCCAGAGAGAACTATGGCTACACCTTC

J gene: TRBJ1-2
clone size: few
D gene: -
CDR3 length: 14
V gene: TRBV30
CDR3 protein: CACLPLGFPYGYTF
CDR3 DNA: TGTGCCTGTCTCCCGTTGGGGTTCCCTTATGGCTACACCTTC

J gene: TRBJ1-1
clone size: -
D gene: -
CDR3 length: 13
V gene: TRBV20-1
CDR3 protein: CSAFRVQNTEAFF
CDR3 DNA: TGCAGTGCCTTCAGGGTACAGAACACTGAAGCTTTCTTT

J gene: TRBJ1-1
clone size: -
D gene: TRBD1
CDR3 length: 13
V gene: TRBV2
CDR3 protein: CASSARTGAWAFF
CDR3 DNA: TGTGCCAGCAGTGCCCGGACAGGGGCATGGGCTTTCTTT

J gene: TRBJ1-2
clone size: -
D gene: TRBD1
CDR3 length: 14
V gene: TRBV28
CDR3 protein: CASSSGTGLEGYTF
CDR3 DNA: TGTGCCAGCAGTTCGGGGACAGGGCTTGAAGGCTACACCTTC

J gene: TRBJ2-5
clone size: -
D gene: TRBD1
CDR3 length: 15
V gene: TRBV27
CDR3 protein: CASTGPSGTGETQYF
CDR3 DNA: TGTGCCAGCACCGGACCCTCCGGGACAGGGGAGACCCAGTACTTC

J gene: TRBJ1-1
clone size: few
D gene: -
CDR3 length: 14
V gene: TRBV6-2/TRBV6-3
CDR3 protein: CASAHGNQNTEAFF
CDR3 DNA: TGTGCCAGCGCCCATGGGAATCAAAACACTGAAGCTTTCTTT

J gene: TRBJ1-1
clone size: -
D gene: -
CDR3 length: 14
V gene: TRBV7-8
CDR3 protein: CASSPREGNTEAFF
CDR3 DNA: TGTGCCAGCAGCCCGCGGGAGGGGAACACTGAAGCTTTCTTT

J gene: TRBJ2-7
clone size: -
D gene: TRBD1
CDR3 length: 15
V gene: TRBV11-2
CDR3 protein: CASSLGGTGEYEQYF
CDR3 DNA: TGTGCCAGCAGCTTGGGGGGGACAGGGGAGTACGAGCAGTACTTC

J gene: TRBJ2-2
clone size: -
D gene: TRBD1
CDR3 length: 13
V gene: TRBV12-3/TRBV12-4
CDR3 protein: CATRGQGTGELFF
CDR3 DNA: TGTGCCACCAGGGGACAGGGGACCGGGGAGCTGTTTTTT

J gene: TRBJ2-7
clone size: -
D gene: -
CDR3 length: 15
V gene: TRBV5-1
CDR3 protein: CASSLEFGSSYEQYF
CDR3 DNA: TGCGCCAGCAGCTTGGAGTTTGGGAGCTCCTACGAGCAGTACTTC

J gene: TRBJ2-5
clone size: -
D gene: TRBD1
CDR3 length: 12
V gene: TRBV20-1
CDR3 protein: CSAQGAGETQYF
CDR3 DNA: TGCAGTGCTCAGGGGGCAGGGGAGACCCAGTACTTC

J gene: TRBJ2-7
clone size: -
D gene: TRBD2
CDR3 length: 14
V gene: TRBV5-6
CDR3 protein: CASSSRRGGYEQYF
CDR3 DNA: TGTGCCAGCAGCTCTCGGCGGGGGGGTTACGAGCAGTACTTC

J gene: TRBJ2-2
clone size: -
D gene: -
CDR3 length: 18
V gene: TRBV19
CDR3 protein: CASSLSGPPSPGTGELFF
CDR3 DNA: TGTGCCAGTAGTCTTTCCGGGCCTCCCTCCCCGGGGACCGGGGAGCTGTTTTTT

J gene: TRBJ1-6
clone size: -
D gene: -
CDR3 length: 13
V gene: TRBV30
CDR3 protein: CAWSAAGKSDLHF
CDR3 DNA: TGTGCCTGGAGTGCGGCGGGGAAGAGTGACCTCCACTTT

J gene: TRBJ2-2
clone size: -
D gene: TRBD1
CDR3 length: 18
V gene: TRBV5-1
CDR3 protein: CASSSERTGGSNTGELFF
CDR3 DNA: TGCGCCAGCAGCTCGGAACGGACAGGGGGCTCGAACACCGGGGAGCTGTTTTTT

J gene: TRBJ1-4
clone size: -
D gene: -
CDR3 length: 16
V gene: TRBV6-4
CDR3 protein: CASSPTAGLPMEKLFF
CDR3 DNA: TGTGCCAGCAGTCCAACCGCGGGACTCCCGATGGAAAAACTGTTTTTT

J gene: TRBJ2-2
clone size: few
D gene: -
CDR3 length: 13
V gene: TRBV12-3/TRBV12-4
CDR3 protein: CASSLTFTGELFF
CDR3 DNA: TGTGCCAGCAGTTTGACCTTCACCGGGGAGCTGTTTTTT

J gene: TRBJ2-7
clone size: few
D gene: -
CDR3 length: 12
V gene: TRBV12-3/TRBV12-4
CDR3 protein: CASSTQRYEQYF
CDR3 DNA: TGTGCCAGCAGTACGCAGAGATACGAGCAGTACTTC

J gene: TRBJ2-5
clone size: few
D gene: -
CDR3 length: 18
V gene: TRBV30
CDR3 protein: CAWSVRRPGLSRGETQYF
CDR3 DNA: TGTGCCTGGAGTGTACGCAGACCGGGACTATCGAGGGGGGAGACCCAGTACTTC

J gene: TRBJ1-1
clone size: -
D gene: -
CDR3 length: 14
V gene: TRBV7-6
CDR3 protein: CASSPLLLNTEAFF
CDR3 DNA: TGTGCCAGCAGCCCTCTACTCTTAAACACTGAAGCTTTCTTT

J gene: TRBJ2-2
clone size: -
D gene: -
CDR3 length: 16
V gene: TRBV7-3
CDR3 protein: CASSPDRGLYTGELFF
CDR3 DNA: TGTGCCAGCAGCCCCGACAGAGGGTTATACACCGGGGAGCTGTTTTTT

J gene: TRBJ2-7
clone size: -
D gene: TRBD2
CDR3 length: 13
V gene: TRBV6-1
CDR3 protein: CASSRLASHEQYF
CDR3 DNA: TGTGCCAGCAGTAGACTAGCTTCCCACGAGCAGTACTTC

J gene: TRBJ2-1
clone size: medium-sized
D gene: TRBD2
CDR3 length: 14
V gene: TRBV20-1
CDR3 protein: CSAPTSGGAGEQFF
CDR3 DNA: TGCAGTGCCCCTACTAGCGGGGGGGCCGGTGAGCAGTTCTTC

J gene: TRBJ1-4
clone size: -
D gene: -
CDR3 length: 14
V gene: TRBV6-5
CDR3 protein: CASSYYPGREKLFF
CDR3 DNA: TGTGCCAGCAGTTACTATCCGGGGCGGGAAAAACTGTTTTTT

J gene: TRBJ1-6
clone size: -
D gene: -
CDR3 length: 14
V gene: TRBV5-4
CDR3 protein: CASSLRGNNSPLHF
CDR3 DNA: TGTGCCAGCAGCTTACGGGGGAATAATTCACCCCTCCACTTT

J gene: TRBJ2-2
clone size: few
D gene: -
CDR3 length: 13
V gene: TRBV5-4
CDR3 protein: CASSLVKGGELFF
CDR3 DNA: TGTGCCAGCAGCTTGGTGAAGGGCGGGGAGCTGTTTTTT

J gene: TRBJ2-4
clone size: -
D gene: -
CDR3 length: 14
V gene: TRBV6-1
CDR3 protein: CASSETGPANIQYF
CDR3 DNA: TGTGCCAGCAGTGAAACAGGGCCAGCAAACATTCAGTACTTC

J gene: TRBJ1-5
clone size: large
D gene: TRBD1
CDR3 length: 16
V gene: TRBV19
CDR3 protein: CASSRRGRGANQPQHF
CDR3 DNA: TGTGCCAGTAGTAGGAGGGGGCGAGGGGCCAATCAGCCCCAGCATTTT

J gene: TRBJ1-5
clone size: -
D gene: TRBD1
CDR3 length: 16
V gene: TRBV6-5
CDR3 protein: CASSWDSSYGNQPQHF
CDR3 DNA: TGTGCCAGCAGTTGGGACAGCAGCTACGGGAATCAGCCCCAGCATTTT

J gene: TRBJ1-5
clone size: few
D gene: TRBD1
CDR3 length: 15
V gene: TRBV6-5
CDR3 protein: CASSYPGGGNQPQHF
CDR3 DNA: TGTGCCAGCAGTTACCCAGGGGGGGGGAATCAGCCCCAGCATTTT

J gene: TRBJ2-3
clone size: medium-sized
D gene: TRBD1
CDR3 length: 15
V gene: TRBV20-1
CDR3 protein: CSALSRTGLTDTQYF
CDR3 DNA: TGCAGTGCCCTATCCAGGACAGGGCTCACAGATACGCAGTATTTT

J gene: TRBJ2-1
clone size: -
D gene: TRBD2
CDR3 length: 15
V gene: TRBV5-4
CDR3 protein: CASSLGEGYYNEQFF
CDR3 DNA: TGTGCCAGCAGCTTGGGGGAGGGCTACTACAATGAGCAGTTCTTC

J gene: TRBJ2-1
clone size: medium-sized
D gene: TRBD2
CDR3 length: 14
V gene: TRBV20-1
CDR3 protein: CSARDMAGRDEQFF
CDR3 DNA: TGCAGTGCTAGAGATATGGCGGGGAGGGATGAGCAGTTCTTC

J gene: TRBJ2-7
clone size: -
D gene: TRBD1
CDR3 length: 14
V gene: TRBV7-2
CDR3 protein: CASSVGQGIYEQYF
CDR3 DNA: TGTGCCAGCAGCGTGGGACAGGGAATCTACGAGCAGTACTTC

J gene: TRBJ1-5
clone size: few
D gene: -
CDR3 length: 13
V gene: TRBV19
CDR3 protein: CASSIPGDQPQHF
CDR3 DNA: TGTGCCAGTAGTATACCAGGTGATCAGCCCCAGCATTTT

J gene: TRBJ2-5
clone size: -
D gene: -
CDR3 length: 13
V gene: TRBV7-3
CDR3 protein: CASSLEAQETQYF
CDR3 DNA: TGTGCCAGCAGCTTGGAAGCCCAAGAGACCCAGTACTTC

J gene: TRBJ2-7
clone size: -
D gene: -
CDR3 length: 15
V gene: TRBV6-1
CDR3 protein: CASSTRGLSSYEQYF
CDR3 DNA: TGTGCCAGCAGCACACGGGGGCTGAGCTCCTACGAGCAGTACTTC

J gene: TRBJ2-3
clone size: few
D gene: -
CDR3 length: 14
V gene: TRBV6-1
CDR3 protein: CASTRGGMVDTQYF
CDR3 DNA: TGTGCCAGCACTAGGGGCGGGATGGTAGATACGCAGTATTTT

J gene: TRBJ2-5
clone size: -
D gene: -
CDR3 length: 12
V gene: TRBV12-3/TRBV12-4
CDR3 protein: CASNGLGETQYF
CDR3 DNA: TGTGCCAGCAACGGACTGGGAGAGACCCAGTACTTC

J gene: TRBJ1-5
clone size: -
D gene: -
CDR3 length: 13
V gene: TRBV6-5
CDR3 protein: CASSYQQNQPQHF
CDR3 DNA: TGTGCCAGCAGTTACCAACAGAATCAGCCCCAGCATTTT

J gene: TRBJ2-6
clone size: few
D gene: -
CDR3 length: 15
V gene: TRBV30
CDR3 protein: CAWGGDRPGANVLTF
CDR3 DNA: TGTGCCTGGGGGGGGGACAGGCCTGGGGCCAACGTCCTGACTTTC

J gene: TRBJ2-1
clone size: -
D gene: -
CDR3 length: 15
V gene: TRBV9
CDR3 protein: CASSVDAGSVDEQFF
CDR3 DNA: TGTGCCAGCAGCGTAGACGCGGGGTCGGTCGATGAGCAGTTCTTC

J gene: TRBJ1-5
clone size: few
D gene: -
CDR3 length: 13
V gene: TRBV2
CDR3 protein: CASSVASDQPQHF
CDR3 DNA: TGTGCCAGCAGTGTTGCCTCTGATCAGCCCCAGCATTTT

J gene: TRBJ2-2
clone size: few
D gene: TRBD1
CDR3 length: 16
V gene: TRBV15
CDR3 protein: CATSSLWTGNPGELFF
CDR3 DNA: TGTGCCACCAGCAGCCTCTGGACAGGGAATCCCGGGGAGCTGTTTTTT

J gene: TRBJ1-2
clone size: -
D gene: -
CDR3 length: 13
V gene: TRBV5-1
CDR3 protein: CASSLQEAYGYTF
CDR3 DNA: TGCGCCAGCAGTCTTCAGGAGGCTTATGGCTACACCTTC

J gene: TRBJ2-5
clone size: -
D gene: TRBD2
CDR3 length: 14
V gene: TRBV12-3/TRBV12-4
CDR3 protein: CASSLAGGGETQYF
CDR3 DNA: TGTGCCAGCAGCCTAGCGGGGGGTGGAGAGACCCAGTACTTC

J gene: TRBJ2-3
clone size: -
D gene: -
CDR3 length: 13
V gene: TRBV9
CDR3 protein: CASSVGQLATQYF
CDR3 DNA: TGTGCCAGCAGCGTAGGCCAGTTGGCTACGCAGTATTTT

J gene: TRBJ2-4
clone size: -
D gene: -
CDR3 length: 14
V gene: TRBV20-1
CDR3 protein: CSARGQLAKNIQYF
CDR3 DNA: TGCAGTGCTAGGGGTCAGCTAGCCAAAAACATTCAGTACTTC

J gene: TRBJ1-6
clone size: -
D gene: -
CDR3 length: 15
V gene: TRBV3-1
CDR3 protein: CASSQDGGWGSPLHF
CDR3 DNA: TGTGCCAGCAGCCAAGATGGAGGGTGGGGTTCACCCCTCCACTTT